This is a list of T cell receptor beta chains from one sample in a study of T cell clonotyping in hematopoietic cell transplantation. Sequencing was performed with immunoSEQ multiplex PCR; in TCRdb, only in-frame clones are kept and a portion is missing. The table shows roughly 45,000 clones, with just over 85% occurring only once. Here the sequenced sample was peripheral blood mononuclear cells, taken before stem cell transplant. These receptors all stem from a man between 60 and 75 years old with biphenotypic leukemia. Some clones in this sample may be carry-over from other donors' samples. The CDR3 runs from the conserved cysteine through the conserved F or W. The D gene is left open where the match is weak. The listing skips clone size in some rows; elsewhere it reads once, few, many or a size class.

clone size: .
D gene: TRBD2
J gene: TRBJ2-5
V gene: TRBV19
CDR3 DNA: TGTGCCAGTAGTCCCCTGAGGGCTAGCGGAGAGACCCAGTACTTC
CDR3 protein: CASSPLRASGETQYF

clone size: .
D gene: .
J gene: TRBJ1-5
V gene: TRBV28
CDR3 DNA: TGTGCCAGCAGCCTGGGTGGGGAGCCCCAGCATTTT
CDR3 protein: CASSLGGEPQHF

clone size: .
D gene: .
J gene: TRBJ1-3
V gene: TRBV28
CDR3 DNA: TGTGCCAGCAGTCCCACCTCTGGAAACACCATATATTTT
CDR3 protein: CASSPTSGNTIYF

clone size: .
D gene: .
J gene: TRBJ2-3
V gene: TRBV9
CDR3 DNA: TGTGCCAGCAGCGGGGGGCCCACAGATACGCAGTATTTT
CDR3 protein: CASSGGPTDTQYF

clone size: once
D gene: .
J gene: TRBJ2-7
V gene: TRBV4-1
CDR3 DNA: TGCGCCAGCAGCCGCGGGCCGTACGAGCAGTACTTC
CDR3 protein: CASSRGPYEQYF

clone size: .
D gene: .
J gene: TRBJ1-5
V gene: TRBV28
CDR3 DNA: TGTGCCAGCAGCCTTGCCGAGGCCTGGGGACAGCCCCAGCATTTT
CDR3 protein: CASSLAEAWGQPQHF

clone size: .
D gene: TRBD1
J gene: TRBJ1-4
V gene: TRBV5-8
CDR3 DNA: TGTGCCAGCAGCTTTGGAAGGGGGCAGGAAAAACTGTTTTTT
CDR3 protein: CASSFGRGQEKLFF

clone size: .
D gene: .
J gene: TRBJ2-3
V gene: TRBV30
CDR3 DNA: TGTGCCTGGGCAAGAGGTCGAGTAAATACGCAGTATTTT
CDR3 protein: CAWARGRVNTQYF

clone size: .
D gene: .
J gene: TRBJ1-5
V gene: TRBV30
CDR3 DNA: TGTGCCTGGAGTAGAAGGGGGGATCAGCCCCAGCATTTT
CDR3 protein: CAWSRRGDQPQHF

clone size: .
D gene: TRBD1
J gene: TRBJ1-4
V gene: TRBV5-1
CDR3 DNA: TGCGCCAGCAGCCCGATGACAGGGTTTGAAAAACTGTTTTTT
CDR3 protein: CASSPMTGFEKLFF

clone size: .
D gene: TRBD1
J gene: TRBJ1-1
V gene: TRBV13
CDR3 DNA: TGTGCCAGCAGCCCGGGACAGGGGACGGTTCACACTGAAGCTTTCTTT
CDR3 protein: CASSPGQGTVHTEAFF

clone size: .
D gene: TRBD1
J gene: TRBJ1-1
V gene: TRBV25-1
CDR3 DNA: TGTGCCAGCAGTGAATCGGGACAGGCGGCTTTCTTT
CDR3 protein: CASSESGQAAFF

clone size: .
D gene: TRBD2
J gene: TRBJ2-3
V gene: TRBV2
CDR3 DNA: TGTGCCAGCAAACTAGCGGGAGCAGATACGCAGTATTTT
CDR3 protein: CASKLAGADTQYF

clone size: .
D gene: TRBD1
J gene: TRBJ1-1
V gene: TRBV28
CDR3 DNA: TGTGCCAGCAGAGGGACAGGCGGGGTTGCTTTCTTT
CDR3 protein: CASRGTGGVAFF

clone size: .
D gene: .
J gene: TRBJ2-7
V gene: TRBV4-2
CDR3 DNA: TGTGCCAGCAGCCAAGAAGACTGGGGGTCAGCTTCCTACGAGCAGTACTTC
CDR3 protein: CASSQEDWGSASYEQYF

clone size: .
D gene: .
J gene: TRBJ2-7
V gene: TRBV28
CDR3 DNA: TGTGCCAGCTACACGGCCCTGGGGGGCGCGGGGCAGTACTTC
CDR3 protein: CASYTALGGAGQYF

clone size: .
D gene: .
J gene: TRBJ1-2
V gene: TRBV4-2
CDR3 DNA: TGTGCCAGCAGCCCCCGGCAGGCTGCTTTCCGAAACCAACTTCGCTACACCTTC
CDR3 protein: CASSPRQAAFRNQLRYTF

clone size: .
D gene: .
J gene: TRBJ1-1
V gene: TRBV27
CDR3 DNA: TGTGCCAGCAGTTTCTCGACGGACATGAACACTGAAGCTTTCTTT
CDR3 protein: CASSFSTDMNTEAFF

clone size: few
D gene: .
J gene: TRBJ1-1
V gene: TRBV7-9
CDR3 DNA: TGTGCCAGATCGACAGTGAACACTGAAGCTTTCTTT
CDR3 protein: CARSTVNTEAFF

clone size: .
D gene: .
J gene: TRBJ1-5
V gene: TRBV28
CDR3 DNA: TGTGCCAGCAGCCCCTGGCGGGGGGGGGCGAGAGATCAGCCCCAGCATTTT
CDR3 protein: CASSPWRGGARDQPQHF

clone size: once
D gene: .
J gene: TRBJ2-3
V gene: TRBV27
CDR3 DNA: TGTGCCAGCAGTGCATTTAGGTTCGGCACAGATACGCAGTATTTT
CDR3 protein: CASSAFRFGTDTQYF

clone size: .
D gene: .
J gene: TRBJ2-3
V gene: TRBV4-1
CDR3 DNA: TGCGCCAGCAGCCAATACCCGGAGGGCACAGATACGCAGTATTTT
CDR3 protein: CASSQYPEGTDTQYF

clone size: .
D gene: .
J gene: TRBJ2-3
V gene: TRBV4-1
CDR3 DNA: TGCGCCAGCAGCCAAGGTACTACACCAACCTTCACAGATACGCAGTATTTT
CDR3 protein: CASSQGTTPTFTDTQYF

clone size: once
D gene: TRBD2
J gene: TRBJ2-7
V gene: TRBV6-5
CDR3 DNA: TGTGCCAGCAGTAAGAATAGCGGGAGTACCTACGAGCAGTACTTC
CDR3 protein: CASSKNSGSTYEQYF

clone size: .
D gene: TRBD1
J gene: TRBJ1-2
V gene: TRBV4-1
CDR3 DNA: TGCGCCAGCAGCCGCGGACAGGGGGAATGGTATGGCTACACCTTC
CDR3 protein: CASSRGQGEWYGYTF

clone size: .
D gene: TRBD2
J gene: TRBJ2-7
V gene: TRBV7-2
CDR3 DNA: TGTGCCAGCAGCGTTAGCGGGAGGGCACGCGAGCAGTACTTC
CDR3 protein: CASSVSGRAREQYF

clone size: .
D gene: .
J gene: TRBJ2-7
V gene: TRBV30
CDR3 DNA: TGTGCCTGGAGCCCTACAATGAAATACGAGCAGTACTTC
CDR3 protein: CAWSPTMKYEQYF

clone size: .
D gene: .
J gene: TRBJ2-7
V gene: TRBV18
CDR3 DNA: TGTGCCAGCTCACCCGGGTACGGCGTGGACGAGCAGTACTTC
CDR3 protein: CASSPGYGVDEQYF

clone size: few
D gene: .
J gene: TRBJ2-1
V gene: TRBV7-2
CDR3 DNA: TGTGCCAGCAGCTTAGCCGCGGGATCCTACAATGAGCAGTTCTTC
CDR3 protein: CASSLAAGSYNEQFF

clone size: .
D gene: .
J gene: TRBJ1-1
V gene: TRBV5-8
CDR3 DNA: TGTGCCAGCAGCTTTTCCTATAGGGTGGTTAGGGACACTGAAGCTTTCTTT
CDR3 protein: CASSFSYRVVRDTEAFF

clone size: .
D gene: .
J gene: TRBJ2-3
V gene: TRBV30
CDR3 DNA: TGTGCCTGGAGCCATTTCCGGCGTCCGACAGATACGCAGTATTTT
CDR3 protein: CAWSHFRRPTDTQYF

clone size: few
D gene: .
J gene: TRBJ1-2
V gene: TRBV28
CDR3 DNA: TGTGCCAGCAGCCCCGGTGGACGGGCCTATGGCTACACCTTC
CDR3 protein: CASSPGGRAYGYTF

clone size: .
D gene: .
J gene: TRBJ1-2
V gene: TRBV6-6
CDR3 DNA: TGTGCCAGCAGTTTATTCTATGGCTACACCTTC
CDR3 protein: CASSLFYGYTF

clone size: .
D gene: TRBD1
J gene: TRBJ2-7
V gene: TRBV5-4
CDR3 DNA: TGTGCCAGCAGCTTGTGGGCAGGGGGCGCTTCCGAGCAGTACTTC
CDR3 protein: CASSLWAGGASEQYF

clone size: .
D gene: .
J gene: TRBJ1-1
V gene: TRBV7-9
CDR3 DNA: TGTGCCAGCAGCAGGGGGACGATGCAAGCTTTCTTT
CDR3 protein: CASSRGTMQAFF

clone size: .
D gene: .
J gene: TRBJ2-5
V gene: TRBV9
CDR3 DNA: TGTGCCAGCAGCCCCGAGGGGAAAGGACCCCTTCAAGAGACCCAGTACTTC
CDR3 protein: CASSPEGKGPLQETQYF

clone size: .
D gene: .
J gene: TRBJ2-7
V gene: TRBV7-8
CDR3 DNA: TGTGCCAGCAGTCACACCCTGGGTTACGAGCAGTACTTC
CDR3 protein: CASSHTLGYEQYF

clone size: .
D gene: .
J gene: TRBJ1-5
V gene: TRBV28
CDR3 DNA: TGTGCCAGCAGTTTTAGGAGGGGCAGGGTATATCTGGGCAATCAGCCCCAGCATTTT
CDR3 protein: CASSFRRGRVYLGNQPQHF

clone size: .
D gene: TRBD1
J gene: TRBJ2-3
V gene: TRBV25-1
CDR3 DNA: TGTGCCAGCAGTGAATTACCAGAGGGGGCCGTGCATACGCAGTATTTT
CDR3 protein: CASSELPEGAVHTQYF

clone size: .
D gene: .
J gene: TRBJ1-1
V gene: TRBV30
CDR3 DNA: TGTGCCTGGACAGAGTTCGGCACTGAAGCTTTCTTT
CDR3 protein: CAWTEFGTEAFF

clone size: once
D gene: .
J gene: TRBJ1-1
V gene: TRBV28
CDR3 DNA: TGTGCCAGCAGTTTTATGGGGCTGGGCACTGAAGCTTTCTTT
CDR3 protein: CASSFMGLGTEAFF

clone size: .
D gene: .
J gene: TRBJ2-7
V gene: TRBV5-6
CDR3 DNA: TGTGCCAGCAGCCCAGGACTGGGATCCTACGAGCAGTACTTC
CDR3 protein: CASSPGLGSYEQYF

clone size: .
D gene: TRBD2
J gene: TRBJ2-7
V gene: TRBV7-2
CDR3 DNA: TGTGCCAGCAGCTTTTTAGCGGGGGCGACCTACGAGCAGTACTTC
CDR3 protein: CASSFLAGATYEQYF

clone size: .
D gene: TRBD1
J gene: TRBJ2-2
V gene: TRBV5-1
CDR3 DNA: TGCGCCAGCAGCTTGGAAGGGGGCTGGACCGGGGAGCTGTTTTTT
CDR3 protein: CASSLEGGWTGELFF

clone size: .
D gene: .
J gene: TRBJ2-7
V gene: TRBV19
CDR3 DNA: TGTGCCACGCAGGGAGCCTTCTCCTACGAGCAGTACTTC
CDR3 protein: CATQGAFSYEQYF

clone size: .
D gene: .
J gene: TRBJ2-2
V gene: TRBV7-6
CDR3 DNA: TGTGCCAGCAGCCTAGACACCTATGACGCTACGAACACCGGGGAGCTGTTTTTT
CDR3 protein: CASSLDTYDATNTGELFF

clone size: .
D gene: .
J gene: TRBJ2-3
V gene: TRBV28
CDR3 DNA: TGTGCCAGCAGTTTACAGGACGGCACAGATACGCAGTATTTT
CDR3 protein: CASSLQDGTDTQYF

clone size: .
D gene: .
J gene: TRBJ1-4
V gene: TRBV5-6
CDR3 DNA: TGTGCCAGCAGCTTGGAGAAGACTAATGAAAAACTGTTTTTT
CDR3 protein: CASSLEKTNEKLFF

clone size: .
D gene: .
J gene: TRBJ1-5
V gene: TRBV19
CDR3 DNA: TGTGCCAGTAGTATCCAACATAGCAATCAGCCCCAGCATTTT
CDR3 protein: CASSIQHSNQPQHF

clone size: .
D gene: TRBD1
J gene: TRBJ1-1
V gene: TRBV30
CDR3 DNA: TGTGCCTGGTGGGGACAGCAGAACACTGAAGCTTTCTTT
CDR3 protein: CAWWGQQNTEAFF